This T cell receptor (beta chain) appears in the sequencing data of a study of blood T cell repertoires in COVID-19. Study-level background: Whether acute or convalescent, the COVID-19 samples came from the United States, Italy and Spain.

As processed by the authors: By means of reference gene primer amplification, nucleated cell counts were estimated. Data came from immunoSEQ multiplex PCR; TCRdb stores just in-frame clones and leaves some out. The V and J calls and clone size are taken from that table; D and trimming were inferred from the DNA. Among some 170,000 clones listed, around 83% were seen once. V was pared by 4 bases and J by 7 bases, with 9 bases of the junction left unmatched. Germline V CDR1 and CDR2: MNHEY, SVGAGI. The CDR3 sequence is 15 residues long. This clone has only one observation. The sequenced sample was peripheral blood. The TCR comes from a man between 35 and 55 years old with acute or convalescent COVID-19. The gene calls are TRBV6-5 and TRBJ1-2; TRBD1 agrees at 10 bases. The CDR3 spells CASSSHRDRGSGYTF. The CDR3 bases are TGTGCCAGCAGTTCTCACAGGGACAGGGGTTCTGGCTACACCTTC.